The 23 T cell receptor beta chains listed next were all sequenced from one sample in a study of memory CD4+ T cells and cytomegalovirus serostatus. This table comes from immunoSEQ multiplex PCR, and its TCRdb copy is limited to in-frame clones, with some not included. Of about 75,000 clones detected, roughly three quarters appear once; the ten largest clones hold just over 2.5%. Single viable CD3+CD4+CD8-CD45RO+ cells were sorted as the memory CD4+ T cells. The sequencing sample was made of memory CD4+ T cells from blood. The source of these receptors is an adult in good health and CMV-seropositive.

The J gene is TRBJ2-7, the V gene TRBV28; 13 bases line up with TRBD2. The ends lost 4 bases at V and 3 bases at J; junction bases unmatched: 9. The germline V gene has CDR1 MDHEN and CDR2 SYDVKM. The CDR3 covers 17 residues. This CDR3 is CASSSPGLAGVIYEQYF. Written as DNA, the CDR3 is TGTGCCAGCAGTTCCCCCGGACTAGCGGGAGTAATCTACGAGCAGTACTTC.

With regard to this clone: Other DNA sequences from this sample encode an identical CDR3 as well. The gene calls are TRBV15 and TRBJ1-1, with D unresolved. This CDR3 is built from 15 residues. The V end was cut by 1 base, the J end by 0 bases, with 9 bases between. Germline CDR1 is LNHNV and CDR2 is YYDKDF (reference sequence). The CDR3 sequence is CATSRGSRVNTEAFF. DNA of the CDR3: TGTGCCACCAGCAGAGGGTCAAGGGTGAACACTGAAGCTTTCTTT.

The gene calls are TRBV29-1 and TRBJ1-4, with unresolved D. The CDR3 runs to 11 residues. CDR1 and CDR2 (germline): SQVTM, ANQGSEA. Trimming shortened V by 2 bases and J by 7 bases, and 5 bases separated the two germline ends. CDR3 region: CSVEFGEKLFF. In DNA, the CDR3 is TGCAGCGTTGAATTTGGTGAAAAACTGTTTTTT.

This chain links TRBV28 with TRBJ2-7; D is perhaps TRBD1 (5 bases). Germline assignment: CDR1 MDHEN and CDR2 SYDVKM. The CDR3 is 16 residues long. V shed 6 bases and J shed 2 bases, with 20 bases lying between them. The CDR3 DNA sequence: TGTGCCAGCAGCGCAGACCAAGACAGCAACACCTACGAGCAGTACTTC. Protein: CASSADQDSNTYEQYF.

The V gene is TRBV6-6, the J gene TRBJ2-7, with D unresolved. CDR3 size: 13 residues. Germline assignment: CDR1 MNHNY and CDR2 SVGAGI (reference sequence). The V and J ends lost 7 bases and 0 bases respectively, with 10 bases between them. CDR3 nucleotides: TGTGCCAGCAACCTGGGGAACTCCTACGAGCAGTACGTC. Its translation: CASNLGNSYEQYV.

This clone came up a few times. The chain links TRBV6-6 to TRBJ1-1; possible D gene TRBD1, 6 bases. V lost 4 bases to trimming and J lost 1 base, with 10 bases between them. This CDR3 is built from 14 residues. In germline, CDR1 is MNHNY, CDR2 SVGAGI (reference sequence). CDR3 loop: CASSSTGKNTEAFF. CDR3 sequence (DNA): TGTGCCAGCAGTTCCACAGGGAAGAACACTGAAGCTTTCTTT.

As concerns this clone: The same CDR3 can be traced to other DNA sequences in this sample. The CDR3 nucleotides read TGTGCCAGCAGCTTAGGGTCCGTGGGGGAGACCCAGTACTTC. Amino acids: CASSLGSVGETQYF. The rearrangement joins TRBV7-2 to TRBJ2-5; D ambiguous. This CDR3 comprises 14 residues. Germline assignment: CDR1 SGHTA and CDR2 FQGNSA. The V gene lost 1 base and the J gene lost 5 bases, with 11 bases spanning the gap.

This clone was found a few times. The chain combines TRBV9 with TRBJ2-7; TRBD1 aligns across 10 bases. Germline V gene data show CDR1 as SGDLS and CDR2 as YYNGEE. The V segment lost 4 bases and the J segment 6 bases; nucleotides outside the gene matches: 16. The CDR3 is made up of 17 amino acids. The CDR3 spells CASSTKVAAGTGAEQYV. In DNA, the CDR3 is TGTGCCAGCAGCACCAAAGTAGCCGCCGGGACAGGGGCCGAGCAGTACGTC.

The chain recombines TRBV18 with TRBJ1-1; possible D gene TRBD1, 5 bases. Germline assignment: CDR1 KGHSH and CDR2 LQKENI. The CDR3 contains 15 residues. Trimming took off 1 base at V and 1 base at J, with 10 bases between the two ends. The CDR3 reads CASSPQGETNTEAFF. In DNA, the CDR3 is TGTGCCAGCTCACCACAAGGGGAGACGAACACTGAAGCTTTCTTT.

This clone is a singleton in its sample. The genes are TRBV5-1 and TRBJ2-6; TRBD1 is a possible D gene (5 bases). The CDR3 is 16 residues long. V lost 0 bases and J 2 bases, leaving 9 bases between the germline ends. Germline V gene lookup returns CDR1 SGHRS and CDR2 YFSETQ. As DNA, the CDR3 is TGCGCCAGCAGCTTGGCACAGGCAGCTGGGGCCAACGTCCTGACTTTC. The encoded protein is CASSLAQAAGANVLTF.

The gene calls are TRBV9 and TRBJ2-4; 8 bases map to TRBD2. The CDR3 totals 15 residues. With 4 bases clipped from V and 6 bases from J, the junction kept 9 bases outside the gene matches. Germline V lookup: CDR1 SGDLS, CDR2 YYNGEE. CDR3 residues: CASSSRGGWGNIQYF. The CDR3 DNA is TGTGCCAGCAGCTCCCGGGGGGGATGGGGAAACATTCAGTACTTC.

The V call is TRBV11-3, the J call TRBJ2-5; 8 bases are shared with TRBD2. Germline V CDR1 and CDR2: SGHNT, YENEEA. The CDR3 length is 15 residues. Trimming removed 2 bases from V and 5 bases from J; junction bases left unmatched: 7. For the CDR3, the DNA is TGTGCCAGCAGCTTACGGATAGCGGGAACGGAGACCCAGTACTTC. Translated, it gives CASSLRIAGTETQYF.

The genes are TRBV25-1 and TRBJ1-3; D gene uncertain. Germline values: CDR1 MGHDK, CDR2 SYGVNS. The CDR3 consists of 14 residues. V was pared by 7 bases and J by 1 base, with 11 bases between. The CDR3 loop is CASTQTPSGNTIYF. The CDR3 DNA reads TGTGCCAGCACCCAGACCCCATCTGGAAACACCATATATTTT.

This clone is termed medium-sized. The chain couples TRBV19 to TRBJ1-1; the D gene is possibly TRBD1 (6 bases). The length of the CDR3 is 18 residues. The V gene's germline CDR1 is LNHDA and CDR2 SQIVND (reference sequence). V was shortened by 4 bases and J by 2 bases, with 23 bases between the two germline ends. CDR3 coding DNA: TGTGCCAGTAGTACAGCCTTCAGGGGCCGGGGGGGCAACACTGAAGCTTTCTTT. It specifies CASSTAFRGRGGNTEAFF.

CDR3 nucleotides: TGTGCCAGCAGCCACGAACAGGGGGCCGGCACAGATACGCAGTATTTT. Amino acids: CASSHEQGAGTDTQYF. The genes are TRBV7-9 and TRBJ2-3; 9 nucleotides match TRBD1. After removal of 5 bases from V and 1 base from J, the junction contained 7 bases not matched to a gene. CDR3 length: 16 amino acids. Germline V gene sequence: CDR1 SEHNR, CDR2 FQNEAQ (reference sequence).

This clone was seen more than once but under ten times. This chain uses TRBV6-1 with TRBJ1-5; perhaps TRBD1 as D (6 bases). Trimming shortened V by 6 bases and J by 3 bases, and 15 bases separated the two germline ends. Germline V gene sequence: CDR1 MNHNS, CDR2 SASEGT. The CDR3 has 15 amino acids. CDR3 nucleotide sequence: TGTGCCAGCAGCGTAGGACAGCAGAACAATCAGCCCCAGCATTTT. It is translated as CASSVGQQNNQPQHF.

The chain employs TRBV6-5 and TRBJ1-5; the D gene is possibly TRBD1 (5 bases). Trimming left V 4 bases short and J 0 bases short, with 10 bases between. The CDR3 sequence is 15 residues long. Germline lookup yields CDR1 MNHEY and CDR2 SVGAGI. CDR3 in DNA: TGTGCCAGCAGTTTCCGACAGAATAGCAATCAGCCCCAGCATTTT. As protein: CASSFRQNSNQPQHF.

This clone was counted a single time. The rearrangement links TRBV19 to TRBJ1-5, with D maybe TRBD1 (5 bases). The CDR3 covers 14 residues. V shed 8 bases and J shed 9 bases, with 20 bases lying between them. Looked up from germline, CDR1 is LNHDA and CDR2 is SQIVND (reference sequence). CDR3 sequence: CASVGTPAIPPQHF. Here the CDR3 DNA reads TGTGCCAGTGTCGGGACCCCCGCGATTCCGCCCCAGCATTTT.

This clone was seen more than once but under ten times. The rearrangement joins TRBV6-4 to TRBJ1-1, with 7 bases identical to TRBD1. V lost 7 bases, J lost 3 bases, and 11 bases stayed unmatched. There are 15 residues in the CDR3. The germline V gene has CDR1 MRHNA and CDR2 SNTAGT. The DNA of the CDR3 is TGTGCCAGCATAAACGGACAGGCCAAAGACACTGAAGCTTTCTTT. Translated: CASINGQAKDTEAFF.

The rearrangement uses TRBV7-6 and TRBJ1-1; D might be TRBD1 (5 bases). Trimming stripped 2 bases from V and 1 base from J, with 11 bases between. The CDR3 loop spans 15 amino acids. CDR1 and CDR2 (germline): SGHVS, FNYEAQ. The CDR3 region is CASSLMGDTNTEAFF. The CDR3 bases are TGTGCCAGCAGCTTAATGGGGGATACGAACACTGAAGCTTTCTTT.

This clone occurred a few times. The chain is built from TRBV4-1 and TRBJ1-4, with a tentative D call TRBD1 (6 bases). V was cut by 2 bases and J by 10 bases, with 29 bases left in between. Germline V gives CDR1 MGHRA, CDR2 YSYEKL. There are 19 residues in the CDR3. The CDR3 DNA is TGCGCCAGCAGCCAAACAGGGCTTGGGTCCGGGCCCGAGTTCGGAAAACTGTTTTTT. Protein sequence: CASSQTGLGSGPEFGKLFF.

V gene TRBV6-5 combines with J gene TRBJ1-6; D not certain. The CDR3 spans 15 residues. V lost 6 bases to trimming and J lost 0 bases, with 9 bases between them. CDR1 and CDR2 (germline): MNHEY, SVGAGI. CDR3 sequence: CASRTQSSYNSPLHF. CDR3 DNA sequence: TGTGCCAGCAGGACACAGAGCTCCTATAATTCACCCCTCCACTTT.

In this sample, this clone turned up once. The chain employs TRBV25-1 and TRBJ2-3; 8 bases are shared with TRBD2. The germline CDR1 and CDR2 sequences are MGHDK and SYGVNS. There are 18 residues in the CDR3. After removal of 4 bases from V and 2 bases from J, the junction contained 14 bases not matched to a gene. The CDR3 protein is CASSAMTWAGGLTDTQYF. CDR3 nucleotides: TGTGCCAGCAGTGCGATGACTTGGGCGGGAGGACTCACAGATACGCAGTATTTT.